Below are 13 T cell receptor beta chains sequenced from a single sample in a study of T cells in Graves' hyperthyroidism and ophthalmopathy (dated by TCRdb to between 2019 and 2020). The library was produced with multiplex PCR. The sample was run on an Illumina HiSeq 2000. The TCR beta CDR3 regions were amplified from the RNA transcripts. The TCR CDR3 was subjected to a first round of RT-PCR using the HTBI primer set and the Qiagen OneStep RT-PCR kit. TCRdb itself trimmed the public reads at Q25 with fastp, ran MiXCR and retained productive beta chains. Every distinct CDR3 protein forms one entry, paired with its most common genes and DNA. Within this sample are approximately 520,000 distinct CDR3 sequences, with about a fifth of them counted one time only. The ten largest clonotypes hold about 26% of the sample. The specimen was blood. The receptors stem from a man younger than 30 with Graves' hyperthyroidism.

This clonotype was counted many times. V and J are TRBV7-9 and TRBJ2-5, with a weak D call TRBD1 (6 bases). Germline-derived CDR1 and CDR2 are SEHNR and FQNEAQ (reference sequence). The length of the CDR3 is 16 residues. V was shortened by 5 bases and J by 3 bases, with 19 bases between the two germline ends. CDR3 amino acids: CASSPRDITFKETQYF. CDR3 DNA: TGTGCCAGCAGCCCAAGGGACATTACTTTTAAAGAGACCCAGTACTTC. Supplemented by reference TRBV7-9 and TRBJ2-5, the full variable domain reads DTGVSQNPRHKITKRGQNVTFRCDPISEHNRLYWYRQTLGQGPEFLTYFQNEAQLEKSRLLSDRFSAERPKGSFSTLEIQRTEQGDSAMYLCASSPRDITFKETQYFGPGTRLLVL.

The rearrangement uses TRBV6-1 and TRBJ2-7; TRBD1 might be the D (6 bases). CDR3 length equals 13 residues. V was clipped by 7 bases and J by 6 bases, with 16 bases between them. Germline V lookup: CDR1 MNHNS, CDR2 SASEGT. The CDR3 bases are TGTGCCAGCACCTTGAACAGGGCCAGCGAGCAGTACTTC. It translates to CASTLNRASEQYF.

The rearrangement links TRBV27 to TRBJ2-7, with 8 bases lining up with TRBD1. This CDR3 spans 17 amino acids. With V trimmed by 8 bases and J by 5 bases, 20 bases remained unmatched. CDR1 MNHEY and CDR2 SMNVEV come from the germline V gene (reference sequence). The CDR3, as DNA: TGTGCCAGCGGACAAGAGGACAGGGCATACAAGGTCAACGAGCAGTACTTC. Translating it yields CASGQEDRAYKVNEQYF.

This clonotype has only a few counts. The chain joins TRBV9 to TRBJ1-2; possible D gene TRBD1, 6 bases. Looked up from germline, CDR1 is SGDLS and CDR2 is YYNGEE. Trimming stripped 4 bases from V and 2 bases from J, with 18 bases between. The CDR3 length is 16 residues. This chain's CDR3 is CASSPHSGGANYGYTF. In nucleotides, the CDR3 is TGTGCCAGCAGCCCCCATTCCGGGGGCGCCAACTATGGCTACACCTTC.

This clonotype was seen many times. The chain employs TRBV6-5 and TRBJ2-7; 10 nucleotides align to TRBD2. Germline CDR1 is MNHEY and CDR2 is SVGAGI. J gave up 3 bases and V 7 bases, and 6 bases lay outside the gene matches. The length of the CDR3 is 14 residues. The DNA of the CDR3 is TGTGCCAGCAACGGACTAGCGGCTTACTACGAGCAGTACTTC. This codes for CASNGLAAYYEQYF.

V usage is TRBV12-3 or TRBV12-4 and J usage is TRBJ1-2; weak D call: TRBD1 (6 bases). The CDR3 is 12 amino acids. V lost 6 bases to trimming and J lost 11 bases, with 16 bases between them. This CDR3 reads CASRIQGRGYTF. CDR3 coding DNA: TGTGCCAGCAGAATACAGGGCCGGGGATACACCTTC.

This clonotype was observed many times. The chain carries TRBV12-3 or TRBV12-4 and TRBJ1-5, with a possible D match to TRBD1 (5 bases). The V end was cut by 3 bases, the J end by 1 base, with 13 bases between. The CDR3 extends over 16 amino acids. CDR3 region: CASSFGRGQSNQPQHF. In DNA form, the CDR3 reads TGTGCCAGCAGTTTTGGTAGGGGCCAAAGCAATCAGCCCCAGCATTTT.

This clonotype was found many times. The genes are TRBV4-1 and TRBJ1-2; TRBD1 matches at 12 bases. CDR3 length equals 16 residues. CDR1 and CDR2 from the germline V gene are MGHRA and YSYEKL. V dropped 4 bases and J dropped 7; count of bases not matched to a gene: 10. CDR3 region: CASSPGRDRGRRGYTF. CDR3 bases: TGCGCCAGCAGCCCAGGTCGGGACAGGGGGCGACGTGGCTACACCTTC.

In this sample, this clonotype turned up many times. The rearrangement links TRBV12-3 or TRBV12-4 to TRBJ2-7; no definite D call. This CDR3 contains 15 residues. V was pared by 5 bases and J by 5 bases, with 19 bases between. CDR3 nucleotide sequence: TGTGCCAGCAGTACCCGACGGTGGGGAAGCGACGAGCAGTACTTC. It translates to CASSTRRWGSDEQYF.

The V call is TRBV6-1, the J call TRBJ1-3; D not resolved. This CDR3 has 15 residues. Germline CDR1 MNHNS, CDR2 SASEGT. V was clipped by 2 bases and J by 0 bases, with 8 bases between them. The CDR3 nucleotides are TGTGCCAGCAGTGAATTGATGAGCTCTGGAAACACCATATATTTT. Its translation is CASSELMSSGNTIYF.

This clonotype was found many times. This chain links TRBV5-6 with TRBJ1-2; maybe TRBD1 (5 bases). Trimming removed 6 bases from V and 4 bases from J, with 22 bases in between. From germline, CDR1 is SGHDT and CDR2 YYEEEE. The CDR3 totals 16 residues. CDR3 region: CASTTLERGTAYGYTF. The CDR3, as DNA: TGTGCCAGCACCACCCTTGAGAGGGGAACGGCCTATGGCTACACCTTC.

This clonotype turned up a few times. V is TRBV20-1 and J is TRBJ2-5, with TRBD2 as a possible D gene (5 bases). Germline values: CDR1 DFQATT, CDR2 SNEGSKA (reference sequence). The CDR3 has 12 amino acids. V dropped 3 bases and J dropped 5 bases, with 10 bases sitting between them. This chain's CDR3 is CSARRPGETQYF. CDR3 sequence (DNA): TGCAGTGCTAGGAGGCCGGGGGAGACCCAGTACTTC.

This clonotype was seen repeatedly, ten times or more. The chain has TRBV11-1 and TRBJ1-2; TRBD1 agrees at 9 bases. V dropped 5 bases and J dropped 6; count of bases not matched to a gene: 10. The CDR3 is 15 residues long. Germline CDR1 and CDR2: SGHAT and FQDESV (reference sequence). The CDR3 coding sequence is TGTGCCAGCAGCGCCGAGGGACAGGGATCCGATGGCTACACCTTC. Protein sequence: CASSAEGQGSDGYTF.